The rows below give T cell receptor beta chains drawn from one sample of a study of PD-L1 blockade in urothelial cancer. Repertoires were generated with immunoSEQ multiplex PCR, while TCRdb's copy carries only in-frame clones and drops some. Counted here are about 38,000 clones, approximately 92% occurring once; the ten biggest clones make up approximately 8%. Source: PBMCs, taken around atezolizumab (anti-PD-L1) treatment. The source of these receptors is a man between 65 and 85 years old with urothelial cancer. CDR3s include the opening cysteine and the closing phenylalanine or tryptophan. A D gene is named only where the DNA matches it firmly. A row's size may be missing; if present it is once, few, many or a size class.

clone_size	d_call	v_call	j_call	cdr3_nt	cdr3_aa
once	NA	TRBV7-9	TRBJ2-1	TGTGCCAGCAGCTTCCGGAGGGAGCAGTTCTTC	CASSFRREQFF
once	TRBD1	TRBV9	TRBJ1-5	TGTGCCAGCAGCGGGGACAGGGGCGATCAGCCCCAGCATTTT	CASSGDRGDQPQHF
once	TRBD1	TRBV6-5	TRBJ1-2	TGTGCCAGCAGTTACGGGACAGCTAACTATGGCTACACCTTC	CASSYGTANYGYTF
few	NA	TRBV29-1	TRBJ2-1	TGCAGCGCCCTGACACTTGAGCAGTTCTTC	CSALTLEQFF
few	NA	TRBV6-5	TRBJ2-7	TGTGCCAGCAGCCGAGCGGACTACGCATACGAGCAGTACTTC	CASSRADYAYEQYF
NA	TRBD2	TRBV27	TRBJ2-7	TGTGCCAGCAGGGAGGGAGGGAGGCCCCGCTCCTACGAGCAGTACTTC	CASREGGRPRSYEQYF
NA	TRBD1	TRBV19	TRBJ1-2	TGTGCCAGTAGTTCACAGGGGGCGGGCTATGGCTACACCTTC	CASSSQGAGYGYTF
NA	TRBD1	TRBV5-1	TRBJ1-6	TGCGCCAGCAGCTTAGCAGGGGGTGGTTCACCCCTCCACTTT	CASSLAGGGSPLHF
NA	NA	TRBV7-9	TRBJ1-2	TGTGCCAGCAGCTTAGAGAATCTAGATGGCTACACCTTC	CASSLENLDGYTF
NA	NA	TRBV19	TRBJ2-5	TGTGCCAGTAGTACCAGGCAAGAGACCCAGTACTTC	CASSTRQETQYF
NA	NA	TRBV5-6	TRBJ2-7	TGTGCCAGCAGCTTCGGTCGACAGGCGTACGAGCAGTACTTC	CASSFGRQAYEQYF
NA	NA	TRBV20-1	TRBJ2-7	TGCAGTGCTAGTGGCCACGAGCAGTACTTC	CSASGHEQYF
NA	TRBD1	TRBV12-5	TRBJ2-2	TGTGCTAGTGGTTTGCCCTTGGGACAGGGGAAGACCGGGGAGCTGTTTTTT	CASGLPLGQGKTGELFF
NA	NA	TRBV5-1	TRBJ2-1	TGCGCCAGCAGCTTGGGTAATGGACCAGGGTCCTACAATGAGCAGTTCTTC	CASSLGNGPGSYNEQFF
NA	NA	TRBV27	TRBJ1-2	TGTGCCAGCAGTAGCTCAGGGGCTGGCTACACCTTC	CASSSSGAGYTF
NA	NA	TRBV5-8	TRBJ2-1	TGTGCCAGCAGCATGGAACGAGACAGATTCTACAATGAGCAGTTCTTC	CASSMERDRFYNEQFF
NA	TRBD2	TRBV7-3	TRBJ2-7	TGTGCCAGCAGTCCGGGAGGCGCCTACGAGCAGTACTTC	CASSPGGAYEQYF
NA	NA	TRBV5-1	TRBJ1-5	TGCGCCAGCAGCCTGGGCGGGATTGGGCAGCCCCAGCATTTT	CASSLGGIGQPQHF
NA	NA	TRBV11-2	TRBJ2-5	TGTGCCAGCAGCCCAGGAATAGAAGAGACCCAGTACTTC	CASSPGIEETQYF
few	NA	TRBV6-1	TRBJ2-2	TGTGCCAGCCGGGGGGCGGCAGGGAACACCGGGGAGCTGTTTTTT	CASRGAAGNTGELFF
NA	TRBD1	TRBV5-1	TRBJ1-1	TGCGCCAGCAGCTCAGAACAGGGGGGCACTGAAGCTTTCTTT	CASSSEQGGTEAFF
NA	NA	TRBV29-1	TRBJ2-2	TGCAGCGTTTCGGAACAGCCCCTAATTAACACCGGGGAGCTGTTTTTT	CSVSEQPLINTGELFF
NA	TRBD2	TRBV5-1	TRBJ2-3	TGCGCCAGCAGCCTCGCCTCGGGACTAGCGGGACGGGATACGCAGTATTTT	CASSLASGLAGRDTQYF
NA	TRBD1	TRBV7-8	TRBJ1-1	TGTGCCAGCAGCAACCAGCAGAAGACAGGGGGCACTGAAGCTTTCTTT	CASSNQQKTGGTEAFF
NA	NA	TRBV18	TRBJ2-1	TGTGCCAGCTCACCAGACGGGAGCTCCTACAATGAGCAGTTCTTC	CASSPDGSSYNEQFF
NA	NA	TRBV5-4	TRBJ1-1	TGTGCCAGCAGCTTGGGTGCGGCGGCGAACACTGAAGCTTTCTTT	CASSLGAAANTEAFF
NA	TRBD1	TRBV6-1	TRBJ2-1	TGTGCCAGCAGGGACAGGTTGGCTGAGCAGTTCTTC	CASRDRLAEQFF
NA	TRBD2	TRBV28	TRBJ2-5	TGTGCCAGCAGGTGGGGGGGAGAAGAGACCCAGTACTTC	CASRWGGEETQYF
NA	TRBD2	TRBV7-7	TRBJ2-5	TGTGCCATCGCCCCGCGGGGGGTTCGAGAGACCCAGTACTTC	CAIAPRGVRETQYF
once	NA	TRBV18	TRBJ2-5	TGTGCCAGCTCACCGACTTCCAGCCTTCAAGAGACCCAGTACTTC	CASSPTSSLQETQYF
NA	NA	TRBV7-2	TRBJ2-7	TGTGCCAGCAGCTCGTATGCGGGCTACTCCTACGAGCAGTACTTC	CASSSYAGYSYEQYF
NA	TRBD1	TRBV5-1	TRBJ2-7	TGCGCCAGCAGCTTGGTTTCAGGGGGCCTCTCGAAGCAGTACTTC	CASSLVSGGLSKQYF
NA	TRBD1	TRBV18	TRBJ1-2	TGTGCCAGCTCACCAGGGACAGAACTTAACTATGGCTACACCTTC	CASSPGTELNYGYTF
NA	NA	TRBV5-4	TRBJ2-7	TGTGCCAGCAGCTTGGAGGGGTTCGCCCGCGAGCAGTACTTC	CASSLEGFAREQYF
NA	TRBD2	TRBV9	TRBJ2-5	TGTGCCAGCAGCGACGGGACTAGGGGTTCAGAGACCCAGTACTTC	CASSDGTRGSETQYF
NA	TRBD1	TRBV5-5	TRBJ1-3	TGTGCCAGCGGGGACAGGGCCGAAAACACCATATATTTT	CASGDRAENTIYF
few	NA	TRBV28	TRBJ2-1	TGTGCCAGCAGTCGGCCCCCGGGCAATGAGCAGTTCTTC	CASSRPPGNEQFF
NA	NA	TRBV7-3	TRBJ2-2	TGTGCCAGCAGCTTAAATCGGGCAACGAGGGCGGGGGAGCTGTTTTTT	CASSLNRATRAGELFF
NA	NA	TRBV6-6	TRBJ2-7	TGTGCCAGCAGTAATCCGGTGGTCTACGAGCAGTACTTC	CASSNPVVYEQYF
NA	TRBD1	TRBV18	TRBJ2-1	TGTGCCAGCTCAGCGGGACAGGGGGGCTACAATGAGCAGTTCTTC	CASSAGQGGYNEQFF
NA	NA	TRBV19	TRBJ1-5	TGTGCCAGTAGTATGGTCGGCAGGGCGGGACAGCCCCAGCATTTT	CASSMVGRAGQPQHF